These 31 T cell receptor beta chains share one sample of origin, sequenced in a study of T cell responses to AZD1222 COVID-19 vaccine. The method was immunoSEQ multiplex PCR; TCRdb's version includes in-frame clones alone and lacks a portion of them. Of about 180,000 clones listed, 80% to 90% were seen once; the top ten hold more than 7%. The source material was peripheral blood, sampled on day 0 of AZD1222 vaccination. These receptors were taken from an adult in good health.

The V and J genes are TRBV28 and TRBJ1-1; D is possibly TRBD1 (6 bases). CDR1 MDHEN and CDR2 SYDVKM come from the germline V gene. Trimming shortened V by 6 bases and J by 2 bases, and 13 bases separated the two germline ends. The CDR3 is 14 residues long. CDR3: CASSTDRINTEAFF. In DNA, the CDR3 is TGTGCCAGCAGCACAGACAGGATAAACACTGAAGCTTTCTTT. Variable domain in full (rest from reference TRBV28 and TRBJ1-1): DVKVTQSSRYLVKRTGEKVFLECVQDMDHENMFWYRQDPGLGLRLIYFSYDVKMKEKGDIPEGYSVSREKKERFSLILESASTNQTSMYLCASSTDRINTEAFFGQGTRLTVV.

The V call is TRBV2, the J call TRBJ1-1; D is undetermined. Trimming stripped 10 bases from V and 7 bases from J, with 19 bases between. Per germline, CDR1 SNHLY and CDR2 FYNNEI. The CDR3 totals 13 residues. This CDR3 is CATPKGRTREAFF. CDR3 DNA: TGTGCCACCCCAAAAGGCAGGACCCGTGAAGCTTTCTTT.

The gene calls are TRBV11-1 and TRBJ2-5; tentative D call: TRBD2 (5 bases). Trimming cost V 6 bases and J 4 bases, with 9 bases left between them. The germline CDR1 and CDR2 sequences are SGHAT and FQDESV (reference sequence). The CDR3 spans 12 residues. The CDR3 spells CASSTLGETQYF. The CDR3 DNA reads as TGTGCCAGCAGTACACTAGGAGAGACCCAGTACTTC.

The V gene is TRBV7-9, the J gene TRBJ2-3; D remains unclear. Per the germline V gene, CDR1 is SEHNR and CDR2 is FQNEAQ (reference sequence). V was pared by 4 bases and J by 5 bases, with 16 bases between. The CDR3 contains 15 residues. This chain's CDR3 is CASSSKGVVLDTQYF. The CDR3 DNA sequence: TGTGCCAGCAGCTCGAAGGGTGTAGTTCTAGATACGCAGTATTTT. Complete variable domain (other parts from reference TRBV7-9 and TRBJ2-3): DTGVSQNPRHKITKRGQNVTFRCDPISEHNRLYWYRQTLGQGPEFLTYFQNEAQLEKSRLLSDRFSAERPKGSFSTLEIQRTEQGDSAMYLCASSSKGVVLDTQYFGPGTRLTVL.

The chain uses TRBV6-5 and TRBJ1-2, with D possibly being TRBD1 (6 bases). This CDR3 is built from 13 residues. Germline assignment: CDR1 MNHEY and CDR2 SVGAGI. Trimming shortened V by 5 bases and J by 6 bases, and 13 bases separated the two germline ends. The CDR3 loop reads CASSPGALHGYTF. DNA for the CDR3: TGTGCCAGCAGTCCGGGGGCGCTGCATGGCTACACCTTC.

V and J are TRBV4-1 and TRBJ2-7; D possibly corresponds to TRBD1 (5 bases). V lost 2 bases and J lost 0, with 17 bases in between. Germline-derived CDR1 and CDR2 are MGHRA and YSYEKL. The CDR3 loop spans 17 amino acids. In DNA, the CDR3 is TGCGCCAGCAGCCAACTCCCACAGGTGATAAGCTCCTACGAGCAGTACTTC. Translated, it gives CASSQLPQVISSYEQYF.

CDR3 nucleotide sequence: TGTGCCAGCAGTCTAAGTCGGACAGGGGGCGGGGAGACCCAGTACTTC. It specifies CASSLSRTGGGETQYF. The chain recombines TRBV28 with TRBJ2-5, with 11 bases that match TRBD1. The CDR3 loop spans 16 amino acids. V dropped 5 bases and J dropped 5; count of bases not matched to a gene: 10. CDR1 MDHEN and CDR2 SYDVKM come from the germline V gene.

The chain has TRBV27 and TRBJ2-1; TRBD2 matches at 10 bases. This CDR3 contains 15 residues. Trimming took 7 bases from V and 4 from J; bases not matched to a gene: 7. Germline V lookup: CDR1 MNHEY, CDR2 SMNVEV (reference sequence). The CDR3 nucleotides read TGTGCCAGCAATAAGATTAGCGGGGGGTACAATGAGCAGTTCTTC. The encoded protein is CASNKISGGYNEQFF.

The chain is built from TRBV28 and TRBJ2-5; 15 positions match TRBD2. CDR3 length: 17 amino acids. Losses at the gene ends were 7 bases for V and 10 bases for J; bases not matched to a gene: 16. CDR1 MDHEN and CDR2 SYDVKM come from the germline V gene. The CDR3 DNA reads TGTGCCAGCACCTACGGACTAGCGGGGGGGCCCCTCCAAGGCCAGTACTTC. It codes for CASTYGLAGGPLQGQYF.

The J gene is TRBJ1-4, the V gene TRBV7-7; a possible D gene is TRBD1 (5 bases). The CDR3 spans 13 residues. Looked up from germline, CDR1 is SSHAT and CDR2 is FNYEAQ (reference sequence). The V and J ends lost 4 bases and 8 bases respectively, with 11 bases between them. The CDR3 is CASSSGTREKLFF. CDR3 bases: TGTGCCAGCAGCTCCGGGACGCGGGAAAAACTGTTTTTT.

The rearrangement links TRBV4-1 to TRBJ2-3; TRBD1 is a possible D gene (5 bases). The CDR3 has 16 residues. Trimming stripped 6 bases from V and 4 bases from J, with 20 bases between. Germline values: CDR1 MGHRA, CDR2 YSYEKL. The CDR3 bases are TGCGCCAGCAGGCCTACCGCGGCAGGGATGGCAGATACGCAGTATTTT. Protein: CASRPTAAGMADTQYF.

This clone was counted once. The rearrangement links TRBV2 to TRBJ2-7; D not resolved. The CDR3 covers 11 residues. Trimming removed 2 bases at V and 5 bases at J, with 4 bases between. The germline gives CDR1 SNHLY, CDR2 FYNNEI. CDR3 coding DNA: TGTGCCAGCAGTGAAACACACGAGCAGTACTTC. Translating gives CASSETHEQYF.

The CDR3 nucleotides are TGCGCCAGCAGCCTCACCACCGGGACAGGGGGCTTTAACACTGAAGCTTTCTTT. Amino acids: CASSLTTGTGGFNTEAFF. The chain is built from TRBV4-1 and TRBJ1-1, with 12 bases matching TRBD1. CDR3 size: 18 residues. The junction had 11 bases not matched to a gene; V was cut back by 4 bases and J by 2 bases. Germline V CDR1 and CDR2: MGHRA, YSYEKL.

The CDR3 loop is CASSLAAGGGYEQYF. Written as DNA, the CDR3 is TGCGCCAGCAGCTTGGCAGCAGGGGGAGGCTACGAGCAGTACTTC. The chain joins TRBV5-1 to TRBJ2-7, with a possible D match to TRBD1 (7 bases). V was cut by 0 bases and J by 3 bases, with 13 bases left in between. The germline V gene encodes CDR1 SGHRS and CDR2 YFSETQ. This CDR3 contains 15 residues.

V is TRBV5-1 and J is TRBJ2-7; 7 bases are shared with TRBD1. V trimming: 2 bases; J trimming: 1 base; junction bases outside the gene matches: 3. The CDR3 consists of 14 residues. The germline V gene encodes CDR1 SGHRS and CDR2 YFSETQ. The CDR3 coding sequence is TGCGCCAGCAGCTTAGGGACAGTTTCCTACGAGCAGTACTTC. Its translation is CASSLGTVSYEQYF.

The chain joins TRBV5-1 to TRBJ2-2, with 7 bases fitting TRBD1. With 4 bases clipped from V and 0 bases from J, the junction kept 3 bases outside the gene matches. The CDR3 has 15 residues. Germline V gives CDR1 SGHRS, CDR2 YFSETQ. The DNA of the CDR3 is TGCGCCAGCAGCCACAGGGGAGCGAACACCGGGGAGCTGTTTTTT. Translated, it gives CASSHRGANTGELFF.

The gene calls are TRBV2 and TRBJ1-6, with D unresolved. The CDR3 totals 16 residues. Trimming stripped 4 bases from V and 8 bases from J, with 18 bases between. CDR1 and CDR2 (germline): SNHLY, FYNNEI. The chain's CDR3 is CASSGTPAGLDSPLHF. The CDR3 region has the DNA TGTGCCAGCAGTGGGACTCCAGCCGGGTTGGATTCACCCCTCCACTTT.

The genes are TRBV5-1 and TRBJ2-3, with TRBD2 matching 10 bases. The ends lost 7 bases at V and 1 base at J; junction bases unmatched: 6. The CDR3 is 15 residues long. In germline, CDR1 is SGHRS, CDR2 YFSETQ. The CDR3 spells CASEAGGRGTDTQYF. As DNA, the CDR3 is TGCGCCAGCGAAGCGGGGGGGCGGGGCACAGATACGCAGTATTTT.

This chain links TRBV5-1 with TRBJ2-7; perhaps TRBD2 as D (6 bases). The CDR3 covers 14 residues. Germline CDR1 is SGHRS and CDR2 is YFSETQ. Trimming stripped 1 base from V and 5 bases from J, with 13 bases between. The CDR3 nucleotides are TGCGCCAGCAGCTTGAGGCAGGGAGGCGACGAGCAGTACTTC. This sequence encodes CASSLRQGGDEQYF.

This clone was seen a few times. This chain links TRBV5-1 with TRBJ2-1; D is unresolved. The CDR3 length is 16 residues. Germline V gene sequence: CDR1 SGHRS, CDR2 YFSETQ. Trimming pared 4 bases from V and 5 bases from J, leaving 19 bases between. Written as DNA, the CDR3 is TGCGCCAGCAGCCCCCCTTGGGTCAAACAAGACAATGAGCAGTTCTTC. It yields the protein CASSPPWVKQDNEQFF. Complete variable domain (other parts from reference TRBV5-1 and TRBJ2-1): KAGVTQTPRYLIKTRGQQVTLSCSPISGHRSVSWYQQTPGQGLQFLFEYFSETQRNKGNFPGRFSGRQFSNSRSEMNVSTLELGDSALYLCASSPPWVKQDNEQFFGPGTRLTVL.

For the CDR3, the DNA is TGTGCCAGCAGCCAAGAACCCCGTGCCCAGTACTTC. It yields the protein CASSQEPRAQYF. The rearrangement joins TRBV3-1 (or the pseudogene TRBV3-2) to TRBJ2-5; no clear D gene. Germline V gene sequence: CDR1 LGHDT, CDR2 YNNKEL (reference sequence). Trimming removed 0 bases from V and 9 bases from J, with 8 bases in between. This CDR3 is built from 12 residues.

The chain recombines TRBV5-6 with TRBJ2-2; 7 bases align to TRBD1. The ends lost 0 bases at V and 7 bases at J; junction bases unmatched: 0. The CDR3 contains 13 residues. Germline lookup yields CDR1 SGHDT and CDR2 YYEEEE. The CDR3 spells CASSLAGGGELFF. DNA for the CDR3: TGTGCCAGCAGCTTGGCAGGGGGCGGGGAGCTGTTTTTT.

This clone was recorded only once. CDR3 sequence (DNA): TGTGCCAGCAGCTTAGTGCAGGGTAGCTTTTCACCCCTCCACTTT. Its translation is CASSLVQGSFSPLHF. This chain joins TRBV7-2 and TRBJ1-6; tentatively, D is TRBD1 (5 bases). Trimming cost V 1 base and J 9 bases, with 13 bases left between them. Germline assignment: CDR1 SGHTA and CDR2 FQGNSA. CDR3 length equals 15 residues.

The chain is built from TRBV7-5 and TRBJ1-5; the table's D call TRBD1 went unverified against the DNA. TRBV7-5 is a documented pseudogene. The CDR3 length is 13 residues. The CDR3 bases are TGTGTCAGAAGCAGGGGGTGGTATCAGCCCCAGCATTTT. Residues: CVRSRGWYQPQHF.

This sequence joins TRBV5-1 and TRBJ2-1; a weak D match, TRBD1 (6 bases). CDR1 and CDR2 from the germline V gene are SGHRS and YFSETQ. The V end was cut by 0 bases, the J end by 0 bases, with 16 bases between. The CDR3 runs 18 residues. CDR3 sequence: CASSLEAGAPSSYNEQFF. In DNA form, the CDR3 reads TGCGCCAGCAGCTTGGAGGCAGGGGCCCCGAGCTCCTACAATGAGCAGTTCTTC.

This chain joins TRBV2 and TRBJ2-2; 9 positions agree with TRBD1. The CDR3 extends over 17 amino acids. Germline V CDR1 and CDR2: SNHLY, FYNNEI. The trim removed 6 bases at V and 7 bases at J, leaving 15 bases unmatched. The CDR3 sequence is CASSGGGPGQGNGELFF. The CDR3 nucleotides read TGTGCCAGCAGCGGAGGGGGGCCGGGACAGGGTAACGGGGAGCTGTTTTTT.

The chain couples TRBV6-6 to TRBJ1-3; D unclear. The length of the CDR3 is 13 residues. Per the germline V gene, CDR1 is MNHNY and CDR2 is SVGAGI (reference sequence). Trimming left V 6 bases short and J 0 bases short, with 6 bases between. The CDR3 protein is CASSRDSGNTIYF. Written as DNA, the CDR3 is TGTGCCAGCAGCAGAGACTCTGGAAACACCATATATTTT.

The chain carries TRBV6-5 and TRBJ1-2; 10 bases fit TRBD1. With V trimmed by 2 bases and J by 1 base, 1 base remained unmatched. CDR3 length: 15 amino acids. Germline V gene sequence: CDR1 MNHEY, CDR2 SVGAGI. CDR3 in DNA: TGTGCCAGCAGTTACGGGGACAGGGGTAACTATGGCTACACCTTC. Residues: CASSYGDRGNYGYTF.

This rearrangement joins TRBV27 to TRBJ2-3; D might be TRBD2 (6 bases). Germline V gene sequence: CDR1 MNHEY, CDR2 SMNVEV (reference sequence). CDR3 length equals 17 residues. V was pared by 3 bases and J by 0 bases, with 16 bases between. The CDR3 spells CASSFNRGTASTDTQYF. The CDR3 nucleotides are TGTGCCAGCAGTTTTAACCGGGGGACGGCCAGCACAGATACGCAGTATTTT.

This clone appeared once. The CDR3 spells CASSFNYRSEGGYTF. CDR3 nucleotides: TGTGCCAGCAGCTTTAACTACAGGTCCGAGGGTGGCTACACCTTC. The chain combines TRBV7-9 with TRBJ1-2; the D gene is possibly TRBD1 (5 bases). This CDR3 has 15 residues. Trimming pared 3 bases from V and 7 bases from J, leaving 18 bases between. Germline CDR1 and CDR2: SEHNR and FQNEAQ (reference sequence).

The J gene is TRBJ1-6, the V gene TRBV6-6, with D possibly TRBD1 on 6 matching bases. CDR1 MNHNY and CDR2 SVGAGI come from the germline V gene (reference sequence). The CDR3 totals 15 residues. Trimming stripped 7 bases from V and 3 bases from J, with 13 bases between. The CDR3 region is CASTDTGFYNSPLHF. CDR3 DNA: TGTGCCAGCACCGATACAGGGTTCTATAATTCACCCCTCCACTTT.